This T cell receptor (beta chain) was recovered during a study of CD8 T cells in ankylosing spondylitis. Study results and caveats: It appeared that ankylosing spondylitis blood was characterized by a TCR beta motif of roughly 8 highly homologous variants. Enrichment of disease-linked clones was reportedly significant in matched ankylosing spondylitis synovial fluid.

Concerning this clonotype: As yet, its antigen is unknown.

Preparation of TCR beta libraries was done by quantitative 5'-RACE with molecular barcodes. MiXCR was run by TCRdb on the 5' RACE reads, yielding one entry per CDR3 protein. Of 700,000 or so distinct CDR3 sequences in the sample, roughly 19% were seen once. Trimming removed 0 bases from V and 5 bases from J, with 13 bases in between. Germline V gene sequence: CDR1 MNHEY, CDR2 SVGAGI. This CDR3 spans 15 amino acids. The sequencing input was blood, either unsorted or a sorted T cell fraction (not recorded which). The chain couples TRBV6-5 to TRBJ1-2; D not resolved. The sequence came from a male donor with ankylosing spondylitis. CDR3 in DNA: TGTGCCAGCAGTTACTCGTCCTTATACAAGTATGGCTACACCTTC. Translation: CASSYSSLYKYGYTF.